A single TCR beta chain is shown here with its context. This clone was counted a few times. The antigen it binds to is not known. No much larger clonotype is one base removed from it; base qualities were not supplied. Libraries were built with the immunoSEQ multiplex PCR assay. Genomic DNA from the sorted T-cell subsets was used to amplify and sequence rearranged TCR beta chain products. As for the authors' bioinformatics: Shannon entropy and Simpson indices were used to measure the diversity of productive TCR beta rearrangements in each repertoire. Clonal expansion was assessed using the summed frequency of the 100 most abundant productive TCR beta clonotypes among total reads. The TRB repertoires were evaluated with a self-reactivity index based on amino acid usage at CDR3beta positions 6 and 7. Repertoire analyses used two-way ANOVA; flow cytometric analyses used Student t or Mann-Whitney tests. TCRdb took this table from immuneACCESS and kept in-frame rearrangements with V and J called. Such tables lack part of the clones; where checked against another copy, unresolved V genes explain under half of the gap, and the rest is unexplained. V and J calls and clone size are as listed in that table; D and trimming were resolved from the DNA. For this sample the table gives 6,000 to 8,000 clones, of which 82% were detected only once. The top ten hold roughly 12% of the sample.

This sample stems from a study of regulatory and conventional T cells in RAG deficiency (dated by TCRdb to the late 2010s). Describing the broader study: High-throughput TCR beta sequencing was used to compare the diversity and composition of the Treg, conventional CD4+ and CD8+ T cell repertoires of RAG-deficient patients with those of healthy controls. Beyond this particular receptor, the publication reports: Compared with controls, Omenn syndrome and CID/AS patients had around 96-fold fewer unique TCR beta sequences in Treg cells, whereas the reduction in the other subsets was 7.5 to 10-fold. Compared with control T-cell subpopulations, the RAG-deficient patients had markedly lower Shannon entropy and higher Simpson indices. For some subjects, some T-cell subset analyses were not performed. The CD25-high CD127-low cells sorted from Omenn syndrome patients may be peripherally activated cells rather than true Treg cells. Shorter CDR3 lengths were found in all patient T-cell subsets, and >90% Treg-Tconv repertoire overlap at nucleotide and amino acid level was observed in Omenn syndrome patients.

The CDR3 measures 14 amino acids from cysteine to phenylalanine. Of all the DNA, just the CDR3 is kept, 42 bases in frame from base 1. Relative to germline, V is missing 3 bases and J is missing 4 bases, with 2 bases of the junction outside any gene match. The CDR1 and CDR2 encoded by the germline V gene are MRHNA and SNTAGT. About 8 healthy control donors were used as the comparison group for repertoire analyses. Before genomic DNA extraction, CD8+ T cells lacking CD4 were purified from blood. These data are also associated with another study on regulatory T cells. As the second publication notes: The multiplex PCR relied on 52 forward TRBV primers and 13 reverse TRBJ primers, and amplification bias was corrected through assay-based and computational methods. Repertoires from patients had restricted unique TRB V-J pairs and skewed V and J gene usage, with the strongest effect in regulatory T cells. The study compared T-cell receptor beta repertoires of sorted regulatory, conventional CD4+ and CD8+ T cells in CD3G-deficient patients with those in healthy controls. Ficoll density separation was used to isolate peripheral blood mononuclear cells. CD3+ CD8+ CD4- T cells were isolated on a FACSAria cell sorter. Within the immunoSEQ assay, multiplex PCR amplified rearranged TRB loci from genomic DNA. Sequencing of the TRB amplicons was done on an Illumina HiSeq platform. Custom algorithms error-filtered the raw sequences and aligned them to reference gene sequences, after which the immunoSEQ online tools were used for analysis. Frequencies of productive and nonproductive TRB rearrangements were evaluated among both unique and total sequences. Group comparisons used t tests, Mann-Whitney tests or two-way ANOVA run in Prism software.

This chain joins TRBV6-4 to TRBJ2-3, with TRBD2 matching 9 junction bases. This clonotype was sampled from a human donor in good health. The sample consisted of CD8+ T cells sorted from blood. The CDR3: CASSERGGPDTQYF. The bases are TGTGCCAGCAGTGAGCGGGGGGGCCCAGATACGCAGTATTTT.